The 25 T cell receptor beta chains listed next were all sequenced from one sample in a study of cytomegalovirus exposure and HLA in healthy donors. PCR was performed using 60 Vbeta and 13 Jbeta primers. This table comes from immunoSEQ multiplex PCR, and its TCRdb copy is limited to in-frame clones, with some not included. The sample contains about 190,000 clones, almost 75% of which appear only once. Material for sequencing was PBMCs. These TCRs come from a woman in her thirties in good health and CMV-seropositive.

The rearrangement uses TRBV5-1 and TRBJ1-3; D not resolved. This CDR3 is 16 amino acids long. CDR1 is SGHRS, CDR2 YFSETQ, per germline. V lost 2 bases and J 0 bases, leaving 12 bases between the germline ends. The DNA for the CDR3 is TGCGCCAGCAGCTTTGAGGAGTTCATCTCTGGAAACACCATATATTTT. It specifies CASSFEEFISGNTIYF.

This sequence joins TRBV5-5 and TRBJ2-2; 7 bases map to TRBD1. Germline CDR1 is SGHKS and CDR2 is YYEKEE (reference sequence). V lost 4 bases and J lost 1; bases outside the gene matches: 7. This CDR3 has 16 amino acids. CDR3 in amino acids: CASSRTGTENTGELFF. CDR3 DNA: TGTGCCAGCAGCAGGACCGGGACAGAGAACACCGGGGAGCTGTTTTTT.

The chain employs TRBV7-9 and TRBJ2-3, with a tentative D call TRBD1 (5 bases). Between the trimmed V and J ends, which lost 8 bases and 3 bases, there was a span of 21 bases. The CDR3 has 16 amino acids. CDR1 is SEHNR and CDR2 is FQNEAQ in the germline V gene (reference sequence). The CDR3 DNA follows: TGTGCCAGCCGTAGCTTTGGGGCAACTAATACAGATACGCAGTATTTT. As protein: CASRSFGATNTDTQYF. Filled out from reference TRBV7-9 and TRBJ2-3, the complete variable domain reads DTGVSQNPRHKITKRGQNVTFRCDPISEHNRLYWYRQTLGQGPEFLTYFQNEAQLEKSRLLSDRFSAERPKGSFSTLEIQRTEQGDSAMYLCASRSFGATNTDTQYFGPGTRLTVL.

The rearrangement joins TRBV5-6 to TRBJ2-1, with 9 bases fitting TRBD1. Germline V gene sequence: CDR1 SGHDT, CDR2 YYEEEE. The V and J ends lost 1 base and 14 bases, in that order; junction bases with no gene match: 1. The CDR3 runs 11 residues. CDR3 protein: CASSLRQGEFF. As DNA, the CDR3 is TGTGCCAGCAGCTTGAGACAGGGGGAGTTCTTC.

The chain employs TRBV27 and TRBJ1-1, with 9 bases fitting TRBD1. This CDR3 is built from 12 residues. Germline values: CDR1 MNHEY, CDR2 SMNVEV (reference sequence). Trimming took 3 bases from V and 8 from J; bases not matched to a gene: 1. The CDR3 reads CASSFGQGEAFF. The DNA of the CDR3 is TGTGCCAGCAGTTTCGGACAGGGGGAAGCTTTCTTT.

The V and J genes are TRBV4-1 and TRBJ2-5, with 11 bases matching TRBD2. The CDR3 sequence is 16 residues long. Germline CDR1 is MGHRA and CDR2 is YSYEKL. V lost 3 bases, J lost 3 bases, and 6 bases stayed unmatched. The CDR3 protein is CASSQSLAGAEETQYF. Written as DNA, the CDR3 is TGCGCCAGCAGCCAGTCACTAGCGGGAGCCGAAGAGACCCAGTACTTC.

The chain carries TRBV27 and TRBJ2-1; perhaps TRBD2 as D (6 bases). Trimming cost V 5 bases and J 6 bases, with 14 bases left between them. This CDR3 is 14 amino acids long. Germline CDR1 MNHEY, CDR2 SMNVEV (reference sequence). CDR3 region: CASSGAGSANEQFF. CDR3 bases: TGTGCCAGCAGTGGGGCGGGATCCGCCAATGAGCAGTTCTTC.

There are a few counts of this clone. The V gene is TRBV6-6, the J gene TRBJ2-3; 7 bases align to TRBD2. The CDR3 extends over 14 amino acids. J was trimmed by 4 bases and V by 4 bases; bases with no gene match: 5. The V gene's germline CDR1 is MNHNY and CDR2 SVGAGI (reference sequence). The CDR3 spells CASSLGRAADTQYF. The CDR3, as DNA: TGTGCCAGCAGTTTAGGGAGGGCCGCAGATACGCAGTATTTT.

The chain uses TRBV7-9 and TRBJ2-5; TRBD2 matches 12 bases. Germline V CDR1 and CDR2: SEHNR, FQNEAQ (reference sequence). The CDR3 length is 16 residues. With V trimmed by 3 bases and J by 1 base, 3 bases remained unmatched. This chain's CDR3 is CASSFRTSGIQETQYF. CDR3 DNA sequence: TGTGCCAGCAGCTTCCGGACTAGCGGGATCCAAGAGACCCAGTACTTC. Supplemented by reference TRBV7-9 and TRBJ2-5, the full variable domain reads DTGVSQNPRHKITKRGQNVTFRCDPISEHNRLYWYRQTLGQGPEFLTYFQNEAQLEKSRLLSDRFSAERPKGSFSTLEIQRTEQGDSAMYLCASSFRTSGIQETQYFGPGTRLLVL.

With regard to this clone: At one end the junction does not follow the germline gene, possibly because of a read error. This chain joins TRBV7-9 and TRBJ1-4; D may be TRBD1 (5 bases). The CDR3 is 15 amino acids. Germline CDR1 reads SEHNR; CDR2 reads FQNEAQ (reference sequence). Here the CDR3 reads CSSRSPGSTNEKLFF. The CDR3 DNA follows: TGTTCCAGCAGATCTCCAGGGTCAACTAATGAAAAACTGTTTTTT.

V usage is TRBV6-5 and J usage is TRBJ2-7; 12 nucleotides align to TRBD1. The CDR3 totals 16 residues. Germline CDR1 reads MNHEY; CDR2 reads SVGAGI. Trimming removed 4 bases from V and 7 bases from J; junction bases left unmatched: 11. The CDR3 is CASSSRLGTGGWEQYF. CDR3 DNA sequence: TGTGCCAGCAGTTCTCGGCTTGGGACAGGGGGCTGGGAGCAGTACTTC.

The V gene is TRBV13, the J gene TRBJ2-7; D is unresolved. Germline V lookup: CDR1 PRHDT, CDR2 FYEKMQ (reference sequence). CDR3 length equals 13 residues. V was shortened by 4 bases and J by 0 bases, with 7 bases between the two germline ends. The CDR3 nucleotides read TGTGCCAGCAGCTGGGCCAGCTCCTACGAGCAGTACTTC. It yields the protein CASSWASSYEQYF.

The V and J genes are TRBV7-2 and TRBJ2-1; a weak D match, TRBD2 (5 bases). The CDR3 covers 13 residues. The V end lost 4 bases, the J end lost 4 bases, and 8 bases lay between the germline ends. Germline CDR1 reads SGHTA; CDR2 reads FQGNSA. CDR3 region: CASSWESYNEQFF. CDR3 bases: TGTGCCAGCAGCTGGGAGTCTTACAATGAGCAGTTCTTC.

This chain uses TRBV7-9 with TRBJ2-1; the match to TRBD2 covers 7 bases. The length of the CDR3 is 15 residues. Germline V gene data show CDR1 as SEHNR and CDR2 as FQNEAQ (reference sequence). J lost 6 bases, V lost 6 bases, and 11 bases had no gene match. The chain's CDR3 is CASRSKSGESNEQFF. CDR3 in DNA: TGTGCCAGCAGATCTAAAAGCGGGGAATCCAATGAGCAGTTCTTC.

The chain employs TRBV21-1 and TRBJ2-2; the table names TRBD1, a call not compared with the DNA. TRBV21-1 is a pseudogene locus. The CDR3 is made up of 16 amino acids. CDR3 region: CASSRPGQGRTGELFF. The CDR3 DNA follows: TGTGCCAGCAGCAGACCGGGACAGGGGCGAACCGGGGAGCTGTTTTTT.

This chain connects TRBV20-1 to TRBJ2-1; possible D gene TRBD2, 5 bases. Per germline, CDR1 DFQATT and CDR2 SNEGSKA (reference sequence). The CDR3 is 11 amino acids. V was pared by 5 bases and J by 11 bases, with 13 bases between. CDR3 in DNA: TGCAGTGCTTATACAGAGGGCAAGCAGTTCTTC. The encoded protein is CSAYTEGKQFF.

The chain has TRBV25-1 and TRBJ2-7; TRBD1 is a possible D gene (7 bases). Looked up from germline, CDR1 is MGHDK and CDR2 is SYGVNS. Trimming left V 10 bases short and J 3 bases short, with 19 bases between. The CDR3 is 14 amino acids. The CDR3 protein is CATPRGTAYYEQYF. The CDR3 nucleotides read TGTGCCACACCCCGGGGGACAGCTTACTACGAGCAGTACTTC.

The chain carries TRBV2 and TRBJ2-7, with TRBD1 matching 10 bases. With V trimmed by 4 bases and J by 3 bases, 15 bases remained unmatched. This CDR3 has 18 residues. In germline, CDR1 is SNHLY, CDR2 FYNNEI. The CDR3 DNA is TGTGCCAGCAGTGGGAGGGAAGGGACAGGGGCCGTCTTCTACGAGCAGTACTTC. It codes for CASSGREGTGAVFYEQYF.

The rearrangement links TRBV5-5 to TRBJ2-7; the D is unclear. Trimming removed 0 bases from V and 0 bases from J, with 7 bases in between. Looked up from germline, CDR1 is SGHKS and CDR2 is YYEKEE (reference sequence). This CDR3 is 14 amino acids long. The CDR3 bases are TGTGCCAGCAGCTTGGGACAAGTCTCCTACGAGCAGTACTTC. It specifies CASSLGQVSYEQYF.

This clone appeared many times. The chain recombines TRBV25-1 with TRBJ1-4; 9 positions agree with TRBD1. J lost 7 bases, V lost 4 bases, and 16 bases had no gene match. Per germline, CDR1 MGHDK and CDR2 SYGVNS. The CDR3 has 18 amino acids. The CDR3 loop reads CASSGFRDRVSLSEKLFF. The DNA of the CDR3 is TGTGCCAGCAGTGGGTTCCGGGACAGGGTATCCCTCTCTGAAAAACTGTTTTTT.

V and J are TRBV19 and TRBJ2-6; D uncertain. Germline lookup yields CDR1 LNHDA and CDR2 SQIVND (reference sequence). CDR3 length equals 13 residues. Trimming took off 8 bases at V and 0 bases at J, with 5 bases between the two ends. The CDR3 sequence: CASRFSGANVLTF. CDR3 DNA sequence: TGTGCCAGTCGGTTCTCTGGGGCCAACGTCCTGACTTTC. The variable domain in full, completed from reference TRBV19 and TRBJ2-6, reads DGGITQSPKYLFRKEGQNVTLSCEQNLNHDAMYWYRQDPGQGLRLIYYSQIVNDFQKGDIAEGYSVSREKKESFPLTVTSAQKNPTAFYLCASRFSGANVLTFGAGSRLTVL.

The chain couples TRBV6-1 to TRBJ1-5; D remains unclear. Germline loops: CDR1 MNHNS, CDR2 SASEGT. The length of the CDR3 is 14 residues. V was trimmed by 1 base and J by 8 bases, leaving 12 bases between them. Here the CDR3 reads CASSEDLPAEPQHF. CDR3 DNA sequence: TGTGCCAGCAGTGAAGACCTACCGGCGGAGCCCCAGCATTTT.

The chain links TRBV7-6 to TRBJ2-7, with 7 positions matching TRBD1. The germline V gene encodes CDR1 SGHVS and CDR2 FNYEAQ. J lost 0 bases, V lost 5 bases, and 4 bases had no gene match. The CDR3 totals 14 residues. DNA of the CDR3: TGTGCCAGCAGCCGAGACAGGGCCTCCTACGAGCAGTACTTC. Amino acid sequence: CASSRDRASYEQYF.

The V call is TRBV6-1, the J call TRBJ2-4; D not resolved. Trimming took 6 bases from V and 0 from J, leaving 9 bases between them. Germline V lookup: CDR1 MNHNS, CDR2 SASEGT. The CDR3 has 14 residues. CDR3 residues: CASRARLAKNIQYF. CDR3 coding DNA: TGTGCCAGCAGGGCCAGACTAGCCAAAAACATTCAGTACTTC.

Only a few counts were recorded for this clone. This chain links TRBV19 with TRBJ2-7; 7 nucleotides agree with TRBD2. The CDR3 loop spans 15 amino acids. Germline assignment: CDR1 LNHDA and CDR2 SQIVND (reference sequence). The V gene end was trimmed by 5 bases and the J gene end by 3 bases; junction bases not matched to a gene: 10. CDR3 coding DNA: TGTGCCAGTAGTCCAGGGACTAACTGGGTCTACGAGCAGTACTTC. The encoded protein is CASSPGTNWVYEQYF.